The rows below give T cell receptor beta chains drawn from one sample of a study of CD4 T cells in relation to SARS-CoV-2 and coronaviruses. Sequencing was performed with immunoSEQ multiplex PCR; in TCRdb, only in-frame clones are kept and a portion is missing. The sample holds about 55,000 clones, 70% to 90% seen once. Sequencing was carried out using memory CD4+ T cells from PBMCs. All receptors derive from a human donor in good health. CDR3s include the opening cysteine and the closing phenylalanine or tryptophan. A D gene is named only where the DNA matches it firmly. Size is omitted from some rows. Given values are once, few, many or a class for expanded clones.

D gene: TRBD2; V gene: TRBV4-1; clone size: -; J gene: TRBJ2-5; CDR3 protein: CASSQLLAGGRGETQYF; CDR3 DNA: TGCGCCAGCAGCCAATTATTAGCGGGAGGGAGGGGAGAGACCCAGTACTTC
D gene: -; V gene: TRBV10-3; clone size: -; J gene: TRBJ2-2; CDR3 protein: CAISDAGDTGELFF; CDR3 DNA: TGTGCCATCAGTGATGCTGGGGACACCGGGGAGCTGTTTTTT
D gene: -; V gene: TRBV28; clone size: -; J gene: TRBJ2-6; CDR3 protein: CASSSVGVSSSGANVLTF; CDR3 DNA: TGTGCCAGCAGCTCCGTAGGGGTGTCGAGCTCTGGGGCCAACGTCCTGACTTTC
D gene: -; V gene: TRBV14; clone size: -; J gene: TRBJ2-7; CDR3 protein: CASSQERGFRQYF; CDR3 DNA: TGTGCCAGCAGCCAAGAGAGGGGTTTTCGGCAGTACTTC
D gene: TRBD2; V gene: TRBV7-9; clone size: -; J gene: TRBJ2-7; CDR3 protein: CASSRQTSGSATYEQYF; CDR3 DNA: TGTGCCAGCAGCAGACAGACTAGCGGGAGCGCTACGTACGAGCAGTACTTC
D gene: -; V gene: TRBV3-1/TRBV3-2; clone size: -; J gene: TRBJ2-7; CDR3 protein: CASSQGGQYYEQYF; CDR3 DNA: TGTGCCAGCAGCCAAGGGGGCCAGTACTACGAGCAGTACTTC
D gene: -; V gene: TRBV6-5; clone size: -; J gene: TRBJ2-7; CDR3 protein: CASSPSVYEQYF; CDR3 DNA: TGTGCCAGCAGTCCTAGTGTCTACGAGCAGTACTTC
D gene: TRBD1; V gene: TRBV2; clone size: few; J gene: TRBJ1-4; CDR3 protein: CASSGRGPSTNEKLFF; CDR3 DNA: TGTGCCAGCAGTGGCAGGGGGCCCTCAACTAATGAAAAACTGTTTTTT
D gene: -; V gene: TRBV11-2; clone size: medium-sized; J gene: TRBJ1-6; CDR3 protein: CASGNNSPLHF; CDR3 DNA: TGTGCCAGCGGAAATAATTCACCCCTCCACTTT
D gene: TRBD2; V gene: TRBV27; clone size: -; J gene: TRBJ2-5; CDR3 protein: CASSFLAGGQETQYF; CDR3 DNA: TGTGCCAGCAGTTTTTTGGCGGGAGGCCAAGAGACCCAGTACTTC
D gene: -; V gene: TRBV19; clone size: -; J gene: TRBJ2-5; CDR3 protein: CASSALTSAETQYF; CDR3 DNA: TGTGCCAGTAGCGCCCTGACTAGTGCGGAGACCCAGTACTTC
D gene: -; V gene: TRBV7-8; clone size: few; J gene: TRBJ2-7; CDR3 protein: CASSERGSSYEQYF; CDR3 DNA: TGTGCCAGCAGCGAGAGGGGGTCGTCCTACGAGCAGTACTTC
D gene: -; V gene: TRBV9; clone size: -; J gene: TRBJ1-3; CDR3 protein: CASSARTNRPADTIYF; CDR3 DNA: TGTGCCAGCAGCGCGCGGACGAACAGGCCAGCGGACACCATATATTTT
D gene: -; V gene: TRBV11-2; clone size: -; J gene: TRBJ1-1; CDR3 protein: CASSFVKGEGAFF; CDR3 DNA: TGTGCCAGCAGCTTTGTGAAGGGGGAAGGAGCTTTCTTT
D gene: TRBD2; V gene: TRBV28; clone size: -; J gene: TRBJ2-7; CDR3 protein: CASSLGFSGRVYEQYF; CDR3 DNA: TGTGCCAGCAGTTTAGGGTTTAGCGGGAGGGTGTACGAGCAGTACTTC
D gene: TRBD2; V gene: TRBV7-6; clone size: -; J gene: TRBJ2-4; CDR3 protein: CASSPHPGLAGARLNIQYF; CDR3 DNA: TGTGCCAGCAGCCCGCATCCGGGACTAGCGGGAGCACGCTTAAACATTCAGTACTTC
D gene: -; V gene: TRBV2; clone size: -; J gene: TRBJ2-7; CDR3 protein: CASSDLAYEQYF; CDR3 DNA: TGTGCCAGCAGTGACCTAGCCTACGAGCAGTACTTC
D gene: -; V gene: TRBV7-3; clone size: -; J gene: TRBJ2-1; CDR3 protein: CASSGFSRGGENEQFF; CDR3 DNA: TGTGCCAGCAGCGGGTTCTCACGGGGTGGGGAGAATGAGCAGTTCTTC
D gene: -; V gene: TRBV12-3/TRBV12-4; clone size: -; J gene: TRBJ1-6; CDR3 protein: CASSSGVSPLHF; CDR3 DNA: TGTGCCAGCAGTTCAGGGGTTTCACCCCTCCACTTT
D gene: TRBD1; V gene: TRBV4-1; clone size: -; J gene: TRBJ1-4; CDR3 protein: CASSRGQGPLSNEKLFF; CDR3 DNA: TGCGCCAGCAGCCGAGGACAGGGGCCCCTTTCTAATGAAAAACTGTTTTTT
D gene: -; V gene: TRBV28; clone size: -; J gene: TRBJ1-1; CDR3 protein: CASRRANTEAFF; CDR3 DNA: TGTGCCAGCAGGAGGGCGAACACTGAAGCTTTCTTT
D gene: -; V gene: TRBV5-1; clone size: -; J gene: TRBJ2-1; CDR3 protein: CASSPPPRGSYNEQFF; CDR3 DNA: TGCGCCAGCAGCCCACCACCGAGGGGCTCCTACAATGAGCAGTTCTTC